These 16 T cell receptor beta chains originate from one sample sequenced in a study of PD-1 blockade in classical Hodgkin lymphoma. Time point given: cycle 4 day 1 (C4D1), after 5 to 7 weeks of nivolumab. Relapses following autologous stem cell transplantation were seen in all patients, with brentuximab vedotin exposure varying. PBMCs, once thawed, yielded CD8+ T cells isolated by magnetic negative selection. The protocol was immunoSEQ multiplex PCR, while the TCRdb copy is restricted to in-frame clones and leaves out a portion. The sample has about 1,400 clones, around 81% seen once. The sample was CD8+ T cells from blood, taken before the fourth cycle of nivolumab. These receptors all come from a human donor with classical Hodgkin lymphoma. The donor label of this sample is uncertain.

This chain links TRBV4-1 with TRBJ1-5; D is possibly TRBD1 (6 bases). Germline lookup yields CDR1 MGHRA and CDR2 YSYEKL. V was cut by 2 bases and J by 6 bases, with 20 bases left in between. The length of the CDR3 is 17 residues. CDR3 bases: TGCGCCAGCAGCCAACGAGCGGGGGGGGCGATCGGTCAGCCCCAGCATTTT. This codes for CASSQRAGGAIGQPQHF.

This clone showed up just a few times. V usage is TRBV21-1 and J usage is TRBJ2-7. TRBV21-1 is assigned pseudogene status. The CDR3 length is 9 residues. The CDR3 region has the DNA TGTGCCGGTTCCTACGAGCAGTACTTC. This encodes CAGSYEQYF.

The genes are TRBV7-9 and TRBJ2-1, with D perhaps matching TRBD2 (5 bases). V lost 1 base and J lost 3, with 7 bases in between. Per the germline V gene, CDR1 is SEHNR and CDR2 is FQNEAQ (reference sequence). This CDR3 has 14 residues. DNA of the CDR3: TGTGCCAGCAGCTTAGACGGAGGCTACAATGAGCAGTTCTTC. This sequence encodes CASSLDGGYNEQFF.

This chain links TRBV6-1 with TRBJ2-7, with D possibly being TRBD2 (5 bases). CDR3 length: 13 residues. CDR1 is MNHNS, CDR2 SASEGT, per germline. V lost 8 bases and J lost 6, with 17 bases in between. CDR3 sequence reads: CASQGGFPLEQYF. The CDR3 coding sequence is TGTGCCAGCCAAGGAGGCTTCCCGCTCGAGCAGTACTTC.

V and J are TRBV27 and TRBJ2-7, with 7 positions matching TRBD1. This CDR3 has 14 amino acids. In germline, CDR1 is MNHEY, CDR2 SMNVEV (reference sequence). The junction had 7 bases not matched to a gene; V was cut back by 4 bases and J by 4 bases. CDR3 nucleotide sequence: TGTGCCAGCAGTTATAGGGGGCTCGGATACGAGCAGTACTTC. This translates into CASSYRGLGYEQYF.

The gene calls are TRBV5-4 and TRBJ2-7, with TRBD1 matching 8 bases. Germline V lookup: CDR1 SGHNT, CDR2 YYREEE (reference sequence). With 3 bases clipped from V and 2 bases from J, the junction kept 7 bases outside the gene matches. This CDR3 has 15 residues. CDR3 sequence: CASSSTGRGPYEQYF. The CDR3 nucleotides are TGTGCCAGCAGCTCTACGGGCAGGGGGCCCTACGAGCAGTACTTC.

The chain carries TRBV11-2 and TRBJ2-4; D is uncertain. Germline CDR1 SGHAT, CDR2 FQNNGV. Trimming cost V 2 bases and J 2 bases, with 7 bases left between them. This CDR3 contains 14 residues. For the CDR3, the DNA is TGTGCCAGCAGCTTATTCGACCCCAAAAACATTCAGTACTTC. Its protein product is CASSLFDPKNIQYF.

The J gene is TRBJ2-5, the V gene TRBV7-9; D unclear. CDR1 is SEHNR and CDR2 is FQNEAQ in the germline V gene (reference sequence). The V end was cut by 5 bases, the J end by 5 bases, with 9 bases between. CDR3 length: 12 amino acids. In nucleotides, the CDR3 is TGTGCCAGCAGCCCCCCCCGGGAGACCCAGTACTTC. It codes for CASSPPRETQYF.

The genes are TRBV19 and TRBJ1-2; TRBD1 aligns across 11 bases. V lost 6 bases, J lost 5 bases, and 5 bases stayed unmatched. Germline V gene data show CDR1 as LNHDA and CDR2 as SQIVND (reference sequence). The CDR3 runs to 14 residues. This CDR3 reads CASRGDRGDYGYTF. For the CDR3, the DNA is TGTGCCAGTAGAGGGGACAGGGGGGATTATGGCTACACCTTC.

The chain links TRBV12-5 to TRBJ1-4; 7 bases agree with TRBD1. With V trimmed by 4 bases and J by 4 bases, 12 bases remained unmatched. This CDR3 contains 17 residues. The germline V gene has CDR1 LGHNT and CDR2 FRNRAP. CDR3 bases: TGTGCTAGTGGTTCGAACTCCGGGACAGTCTTTAATGAAAAACTGTTTTTT. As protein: CASGSNSGTVFNEKLFF.

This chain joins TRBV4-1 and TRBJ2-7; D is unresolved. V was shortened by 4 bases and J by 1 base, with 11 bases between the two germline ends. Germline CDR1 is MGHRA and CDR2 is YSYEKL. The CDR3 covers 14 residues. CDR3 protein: CASSPRVLSYEQYF. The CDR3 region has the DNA TGCGCCAGCAGCCCAAGGGTTCTTTCCTACGAGCAGTACTTC.

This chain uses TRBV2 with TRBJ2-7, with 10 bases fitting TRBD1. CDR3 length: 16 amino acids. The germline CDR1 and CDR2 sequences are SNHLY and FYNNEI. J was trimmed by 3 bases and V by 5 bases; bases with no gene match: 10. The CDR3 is CASSFQSGTGDYEQYF. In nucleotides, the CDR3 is TGTGCCAGCAGTTTTCAATCCGGGACAGGGGACTACGAGCAGTACTTC.

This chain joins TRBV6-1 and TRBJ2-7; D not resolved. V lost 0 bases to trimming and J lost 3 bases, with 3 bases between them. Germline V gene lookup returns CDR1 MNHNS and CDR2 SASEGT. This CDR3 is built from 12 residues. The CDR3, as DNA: TGTGCCAGCAGTGAAGCTAGCTACGAGCAGTACTTC. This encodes CASSEASYEQYF.

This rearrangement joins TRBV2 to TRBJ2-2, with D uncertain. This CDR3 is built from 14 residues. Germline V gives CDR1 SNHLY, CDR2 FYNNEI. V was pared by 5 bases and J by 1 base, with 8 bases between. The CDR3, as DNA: TGTGCCAGCAGTCGGACCGAGAACACCGGGGAGCTGTTTTTT. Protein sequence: CASSRTENTGELFF.

Here the CDR3 reads CASCLGGLITDTQYF. The CDR3 coding sequence is TGTGCTAGTTGCCTCGGGGGACTTATCACAGATACGCAGTATTTT. The rearrangement joins TRBV12-5 to TRBJ2-3, with D possibly matching TRBD2 (6 bases). The V gene lost 8 bases and the J gene lost 2 bases, with 17 bases spanning the gap. Germline assignment: CDR1 LGHNT and CDR2 FRNRAP. CDR3 size: 15 residues.

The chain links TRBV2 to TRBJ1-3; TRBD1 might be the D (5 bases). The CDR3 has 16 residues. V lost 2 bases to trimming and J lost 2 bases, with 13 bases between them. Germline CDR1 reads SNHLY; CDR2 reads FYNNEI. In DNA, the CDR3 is TGTGCCAGCAGTGAAATTTTCGGGGGAGCTGGAAACACCATATATTTT. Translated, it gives CASSEIFGGAGNTIYF.